A selection of T cell receptor beta chains follows, all from one sample in a study of control samples from healthy donors and cancer patients. The data were produced by immunoSEQ multiplex PCR, yet TCRdb's version contains in-frame clones alone and is incomplete. The sample carries roughly 170,000 clones, 90% to 95% recorded once. The material sequenced was blood. These receptors all come from a man aged 18 to 30 in good health. Each CDR3 is given with its conserved first and last residue. The D gene is left open where the match is weak. Rows may omit the clone size; those that give it use once, few, many or a size class.

d_call: .
v_call: TRBV18
clone_size: .
j_call: TRBJ2-3
cdr3_nt: TGTGCCAGCTCACCAACTAGTCAAGCTACGCAGTATTTT
cdr3_aa: CASSPTSQATQYF

d_call: .
v_call: TRBV28
clone_size: .
j_call: TRBJ2-3
cdr3_nt: TGTGCCAGCACCCGTTCAGGCTCCCGGCCAGATACGCAGTATTTT
cdr3_aa: CASTRSGSRPDTQYF

d_call: .
v_call: TRBV5-1
clone_size: .
j_call: TRBJ1-3
cdr3_nt: TGCGCCAGCAGAGAAGGGTTGTCTGGAAACACCATATATTTT
cdr3_aa: CASREGLSGNTIYF

d_call: .
v_call: TRBV5-1
clone_size: .
j_call: TRBJ1-3
cdr3_nt: TGCGCCAGCAGCTTGGCGGGCGGGATCCTCTCTGGAAACACCATATATTTT
cdr3_aa: CASSLAGGILSGNTIYF

d_call: TRBD1
v_call: TRBV5-1
clone_size: .
j_call: TRBJ2-1
cdr3_nt: TGCGCCAGCAGCTTATTCCCACAGGGGGGAAACAATGAGCAGTTCTTC
cdr3_aa: CASSLFPQGGNNEQFF

d_call: .
v_call: TRBV4-2
clone_size: .
j_call: TRBJ1-5
cdr3_nt: TGTGCCAGCAGCCAAGATAGAGGGGATGGTCAGCCCCAGCATTTT
cdr3_aa: CASSQDRGDGQPQHF

d_call: .
v_call: TRBV2
clone_size: .
j_call: TRBJ1-1
cdr3_nt: TGTGCCAGCAGTTCTCAGGGGAACACTGAAGCTTTCTTT
cdr3_aa: CASSSQGNTEAFF

d_call: .
v_call: TRBV10-3
clone_size: .
j_call: TRBJ2-1
cdr3_nt: TGTGCCATCAGTGATACTGAGCAGTTCTTC
cdr3_aa: CAISDTEQFF

d_call: TRBD1
v_call: TRBV6-5
clone_size: .
j_call: TRBJ1-2
cdr3_nt: TGTGCCAGCAAGGAGGGGGCATATGGCTACACCTTC
cdr3_aa: CASKEGAYGYTF

d_call: .
v_call: TRBV19
clone_size: .
j_call: TRBJ2-1
cdr3_nt: TGTGCCAGTAGTACCTCACAGGGACCCAATGAGCAGTTCTTC
cdr3_aa: CASSTSQGPNEQFF

d_call: TRBD2
v_call: TRBV7-8
clone_size: .
j_call: TRBJ2-3
cdr3_nt: TGTGCCAGCAGCTTGCTAGCGGGGCAGGGCACAGATACGCAGTATTTT
cdr3_aa: CASSLLAGQGTDTQYF

d_call: .
v_call: TRBV19
clone_size: .
j_call: TRBJ2-5
cdr3_nt: TGTGCCAGTAGTATACGAGGAAGGGGCCAGGGTTCAGAGACCCAGTACTTC
cdr3_aa: CASSIRGRGQGSETQYF

d_call: .
v_call: TRBV2
clone_size: .
j_call: TRBJ1-5
cdr3_nt: TGTGCCAGCAGGGACCGAGGTCAGCTCCAGCATTTT
cdr3_aa: CASRDRGQLQHF

d_call: TRBD2
v_call: TRBV5-1
clone_size: few
j_call: TRBJ2-1
cdr3_nt: TGCGCCAGCAGCCCCCCCCTAGCGGGGGGGCATGAGCAGTTCTTC
cdr3_aa: CASSPPLAGGHEQFF

d_call: .
v_call: TRBV7-3
clone_size: .
j_call: TRBJ2-7
cdr3_nt: TGTGCCAGCAGTAAGAGGGGGGCCTACGAGCAGTACTTC
cdr3_aa: CASSKRGAYEQYF

d_call: TRBD1
v_call: TRBV5-1
clone_size: .
j_call: TRBJ2-1
cdr3_nt: TGCGCCAGCAGAAATCTTAGGACAGGGACGGGAGCTGAGCAGTTCTTC
cdr3_aa: CASRNLRTGTGAEQFF

d_call: .
v_call: TRBV5-4
clone_size: .
j_call: TRBJ2-1
cdr3_nt: TGTGCCAGCAGCCCCGACAGTGGGGTCTACAATGAGCAGTTCTTC
cdr3_aa: CASSPDSGVYNEQFF

d_call: .
v_call: TRBV18
clone_size: .
j_call: TRBJ2-3
cdr3_nt: TGTGCCAGCGAGGGGACGCAACGCACAGATACGCAGTATTTT
cdr3_aa: CASEGTQRTDTQYF

d_call: .
v_call: TRBV11-2
clone_size: .
j_call: TRBJ1-2
cdr3_nt: TGTGCCAGCAGCTTAGGGTGGCCGTATGGCTACACCTTC
cdr3_aa: CASSLGWPYGYTF

d_call: .
v_call: TRBV7-2
clone_size: .
j_call: TRBJ1-2
cdr3_nt: TGTGCCAGCAGCTCTTTGACAGCTCTAGTTGGCTACACCTTC
cdr3_aa: CASSSLTALVGYTF

d_call: .
v_call: TRBV30
clone_size: .
j_call: TRBJ1-5
cdr3_nt: TGTGCCTGGAGATTAGGGGGAAGCAATCAGCCCCAGCATTTT
cdr3_aa: CAWRLGGSNQPQHF

d_call: TRBD2
v_call: TRBV2
clone_size: .
j_call: TRBJ2-2
cdr3_nt: TGTGCCAGCGAGGGGGGCTCCGGGCTAGCGGGTACCGGGGAGCTGTTTTTT
cdr3_aa: CASEGGSGLAGTGELFF

d_call: .
v_call: TRBV5-1
clone_size: .
j_call: TRBJ2-7
cdr3_nt: TGCGCCAGTACTCATTCCGGGACAACCTACGAGCAGTACTTC
cdr3_aa: CASTHSGTTYEQYF

d_call: .
v_call: TRBV4-1
clone_size: .
j_call: TRBJ1-3
cdr3_nt: TGCGCCAGCAGCCAAGAACCCTCGGGGCGAGGAAACACCATATATTTT
cdr3_aa: CASSQEPSGRGNTIYF

d_call: TRBD1
v_call: TRBV4-1
clone_size: once
j_call: TRBJ2-7
cdr3_nt: TGCGCCAGCAGCCCGGACAGGGGGTACGAGCAGTACTTC
cdr3_aa: CASSPDRGYEQYF

d_call: .
v_call: TRBV5-4
clone_size: .
j_call: TRBJ2-7
cdr3_nt: TGTGCCAGCCCTACGGCCGAACGCCACGAGCAGTACTTC
cdr3_aa: CASPTAERHEQYF

d_call: .
v_call: TRBV30
clone_size: .
j_call: TRBJ1-2
cdr3_nt: TGTGCGGGAGGGGACTATGGCTACACCTTC
cdr3_aa: CAGGDYGYTF

d_call: .
v_call: TRBV19
clone_size: once
j_call: TRBJ1-3
cdr3_nt: TGTGCCAGTATGAACTCTGGAAACACCATATATTTT
cdr3_aa: CASMNSGNTIYF